Following are 13 T cell receptor beta chains from one sample sequenced in a study of regulatory T cells in long-lasting Graves disease. The time point: persistent/refractory GD, antithyroid drugs over 5 years with positive TRAb. Generation of the TCR library employed RNA extracted from PBMCs. Arm-PCR with iRepertoire HTBI primers amplified the CDR3 regions for these TCR beta libraries. Each CDR3 protein is one row after TCRdb ran MiXCR on the multiplex PCR reads. Seen here are 500,000 to 800,000 distinct CDR3 sequences, about 32% observed once, and the top ten hold about two fifths. The source material was peripheral blood mononuclear cells (PBMCs), sampled when the disease was refractory, from a patient treated with antithyroid drugs. The source is a female donor with Graves disease.

The rearrangement uses TRBV20-1 and TRBJ2-5; D gene uncertain. V lost 6 bases and J lost 5, with 7 bases in between. The CDR3 is 10 amino acids. Germline V gives CDR1 DFQATT, CDR2 SNEGSKA (reference sequence). CDR3 protein: CSAILETQYF. The CDR3 DNA sequence: TGCAGTGCCATCTTGGAGACCCAGTACTTC.

The chain is built from TRBV29-1 and TRBJ2-7; the D call may be TRBD1 or TRBD2 (5 bases each). The CDR3 runs to 13 residues. Germline CDR1 reads SQVTM; CDR2 reads ANQGSEA. V gave up 1 base and J gave up 2 bases, with 9 bases separating them. The CDR3 spells CSVEVGDAYEQYF. The CDR3 coding sequence is TGCAGCGTTGAAGTTGGGGACGCCTACGAGCAGTACTTC.

The chain carries TRBV6-9 and TRBJ1-2; 7 positions match TRBD1. The V gene's germline CDR1 is MNHGY and CDR2 SVAAGI. With 4 bases clipped from V and 6 bases from J, the junction kept 8 bases outside the gene matches. The CDR3 is 14 amino acids. CDR3 bases: TGTGCCAGCAGTTCCACGAGACAGGGAAATGGCTACACCTTC. This gives the protein CASSSTRQGNGYTF.

The chain links TRBV11-2 to TRBJ1-3, with D uncertain. The germline V and J ends were trimmed by 5 bases and 3 bases, with 17 bases remaining between them. Per the germline V gene, CDR1 is SGHAT and CDR2 is FQNNGV. CDR3 size: 16 residues. Here the CDR3 DNA reads TGTGCCAGCAGCCGGAATTACTTGTTATTTGGAAACACCATATATTTT. This translates into CASSRNYLLFGNTIYF.

The V and J genes are TRBV7-8 and TRBJ1-2; no reliable D call. Germline CDR1 is SGHVS and CDR2 is FQNEAQ. This CDR3 has 14 residues. With 5 bases removed from V and 2 bases from J, the gap between germline ends came to 12 bases. Here the CDR3 DNA reads TGTGCCAGCAGCCCCCGGAGAGCAAACTATGGCTACACCTTC. Its translation is CASSPRRANYGYTF. The full variable domain, its missing parts supplied by reference TRBV7-8 and TRBJ1-2, is GAGVSQSPRYKVAKRGQDVALRCDPISGHVSLFWYQQALGQGPEFLTYFQNEAQLDKSGLPSDRFFAERPEGSVSTLKIQRTQQEDSAVYLCASSPRRANYGYTFGSGTRLTVV.

The genes are TRBV20-1 and TRBJ1-5, with 9 bases aligning to TRBD1. The V segment lost 6 bases and the J segment 6 bases; nucleotides outside the gene matches: 6. The length of the CDR3 is 13 residues. The germline gives CDR1 DFQATT, CDR2 SNEGSKA (reference sequence). The CDR3 spells CSAGTGNGQPQHF. The CDR3 DNA sequence: TGCAGTGCCGGGACAGGGAATGGTCAGCCCCAGCATTTT.

The chain recombines TRBV29-1 with TRBJ2-7; 14 bases match TRBD2. The germline CDR1 and CDR2 sequences are SQVTM and ANQGSEA. Germline trimming cut 6 bases from V and 2 bases from J; bases unmatched to any gene: 0. The length of the CDR3 is 13 residues. The CDR3 region is CSVGLAGAYEQYF. The DNA for the CDR3 is TGCAGCGTGGGACTAGCGGGAGCCTACGAGCAGTACTTC.

V and J are TRBV9 and TRBJ1-2, with TRBD1 as a possible D gene (6 bases). The CDR3 has 13 amino acids. V was pared by 1 base and J by 7 bases, with 11 bases between. Germline assignment: CDR1 SGDLS and CDR2 YYNGEE. CDR3 loop: CASSVRGDTGYTF. CDR3 DNA: TGTGCCAGCAGCGTAAGAGGGGACACTGGCTACACCTTC.

A few counts support this clonotype. The chain is built from TRBV12-3 or TRBV12-4 and TRBJ2-7; 8 positions agree with TRBD2. The CDR3 spans 14 residues. J lost 2 bases, V lost 3 bases, and 3 bases had no gene match. Here the CDR3 DNA reads TGTGCCAGCAGTTTTAGCGGGACCCCCTACGAGCAGTACTTC. It translates to CASSFSGTPYEQYF.

This clonotype has just a few counts. V is TRBV7-9 and J is TRBJ2-2; D call uncertain. Germline values: CDR1 SEHNR, CDR2 FQNEAQ (reference sequence). This CDR3 is 13 amino acids long. V was clipped by 7 bases and J by 2 bases, with 8 bases between them. The CDR3 reads CASTIINTGELFF. The CDR3 region has the DNA TGTGCCAGCACCATCATTAACACCGGGGAGCTGTTTTTT.

This clonotype was observed a handful of times. CDR3 coding DNA: TGTGCCAGCAGTTACACGGTCGAATCACCCCTCCACTTT. Protein: CASSYTVESPLHF. The V call is TRBV6-5, the J call TRBJ1-6; D call uncertain. The CDR3 has 13 residues. The germline gives CDR1 MNHEY, CDR2 SVGAGI. Trimming took off 2 bases at V and 10 bases at J, with 9 bases between the two ends.

The chain is built from TRBV5-4 and TRBJ2-5; TRBD2 aligns across 7 bases. Germline CDR1 is SGHNT and CDR2 is YYREEE (reference sequence). V lost 5 bases to trimming and J lost 2 bases; unmatched junction nucleotides: 6. The CDR3 length is 14 residues. CDR3 in DNA: TGTGCCAGCAGTTATAGGACTAGACAAGAGACCCAGTACTTC. Protein sequence: CASSYRTRQETQYF.

This clonotype was counted ten times or more. The genes are TRBV6-1 and TRBJ1-6, with D tentatively TRBD1 (6 bases). Germline CDR1 and CDR2: MNHNS and SASEGT. V lost 3 bases and J lost 9, with 12 bases in between. The CDR3 is made up of 14 amino acids. For the CDR3, the DNA is TGTGCCAGCAGTGAGGACAGTTCGAGTTCACCCCTCCACTTT. Translation gives CASSEDSSSSPLHF.